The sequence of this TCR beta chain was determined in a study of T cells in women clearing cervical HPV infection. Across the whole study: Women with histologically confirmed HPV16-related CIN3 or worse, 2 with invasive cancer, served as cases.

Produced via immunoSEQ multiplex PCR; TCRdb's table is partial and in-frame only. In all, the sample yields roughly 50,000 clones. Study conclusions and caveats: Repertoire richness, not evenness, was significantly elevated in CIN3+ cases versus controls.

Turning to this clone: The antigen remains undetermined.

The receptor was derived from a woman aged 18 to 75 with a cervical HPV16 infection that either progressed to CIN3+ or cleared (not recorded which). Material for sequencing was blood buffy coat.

The CDR3 sequence: CASSQEDGGPDTQYF. Incomplete CDR3 DNA: TGTGCCAGCAGCCAAGAAGACGGCGGTCCAGATACG. V gene TRBV14 combines with J gene TRBJ2-3, with unresolved D. The sequence runs out 3 residues before the end of the CDR3; the remainder is reconstructed from the germline J gene. Trimming took 0 bases from V and 4 from J, leaving 11 bases between them. CDR1 is SGHDN, CDR2 FVKESK, per germline. The length of the CDR3 is 15 residues.